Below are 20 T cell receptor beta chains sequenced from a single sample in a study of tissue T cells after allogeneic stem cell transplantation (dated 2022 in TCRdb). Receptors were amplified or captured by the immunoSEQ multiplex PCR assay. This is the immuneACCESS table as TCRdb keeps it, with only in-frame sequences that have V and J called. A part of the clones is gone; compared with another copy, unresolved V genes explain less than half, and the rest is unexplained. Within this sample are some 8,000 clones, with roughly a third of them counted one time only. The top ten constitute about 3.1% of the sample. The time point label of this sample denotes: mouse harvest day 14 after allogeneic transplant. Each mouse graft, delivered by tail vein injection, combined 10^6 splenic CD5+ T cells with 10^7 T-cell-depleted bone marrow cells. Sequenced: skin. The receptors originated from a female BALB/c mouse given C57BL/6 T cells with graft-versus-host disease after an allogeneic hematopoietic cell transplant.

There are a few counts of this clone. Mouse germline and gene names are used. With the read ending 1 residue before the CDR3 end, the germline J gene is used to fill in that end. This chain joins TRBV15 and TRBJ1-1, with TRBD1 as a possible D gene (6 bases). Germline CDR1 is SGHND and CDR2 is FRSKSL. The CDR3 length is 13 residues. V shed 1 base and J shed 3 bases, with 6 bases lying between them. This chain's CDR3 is CASSLDRDTEVFF. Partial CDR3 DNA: TGTGCCAGCAGTTTAGACAGGGACACAGAAGTCTTC.

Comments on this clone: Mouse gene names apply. The DNA read from the CDR3 is TGTGCCAGCAGGCGGGACATCGGGCAGTTC. It is translated as CASRRDIGQF. The full CDR3 protein is CASRRDIGQFF. This sequence joins TRBV26 and TRBJ2-1; possible D gene TRBD1, 6 bases. The CDR3 is cut off 1 residue early in the read; its end comes from the germline J gene. Trimming shortened V by 6 bases and J by 12 bases, and 12 bases separated the two germline ends. Per germline, CDR1 KGHPV and CDR2 FQNQEV (reference sequence). This CDR3 is 11 amino acids long. The full variable domain, in which reference TRBV26 and TRBJ2-1 provide the parts outside the CDR3, is NSKVIQTPRYLVKGQGQKAKMRCIPEKGHPVVFWYQQNKNNEFKFLINFQNQEVLQQIDMTEKRFSAECPSNSPCSLEIQSSEAGDSALYLCASRRDIGQFFGPGTRLTVL.

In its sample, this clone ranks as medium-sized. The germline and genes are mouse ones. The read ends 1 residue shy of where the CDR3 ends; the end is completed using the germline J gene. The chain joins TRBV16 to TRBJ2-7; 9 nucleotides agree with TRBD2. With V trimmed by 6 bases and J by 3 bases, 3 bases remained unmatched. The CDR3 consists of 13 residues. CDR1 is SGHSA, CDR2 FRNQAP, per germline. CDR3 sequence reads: CASSRLGVYEQYF. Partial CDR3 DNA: TGTGCAAGCAGTCGACTGGGGGTCTATGAACAGTAC. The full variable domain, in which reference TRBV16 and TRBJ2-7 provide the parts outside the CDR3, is NAGVIQTPRHKVTGKGQEATLWCEPISGHSAVFWYRQTIVQGLEFLTYFRNQAPIDDSGMPKERFSAQMPNQSHSTLKIQSTQPQDSAVYLCASSRLGVYEQYFGPGTRLTVL.

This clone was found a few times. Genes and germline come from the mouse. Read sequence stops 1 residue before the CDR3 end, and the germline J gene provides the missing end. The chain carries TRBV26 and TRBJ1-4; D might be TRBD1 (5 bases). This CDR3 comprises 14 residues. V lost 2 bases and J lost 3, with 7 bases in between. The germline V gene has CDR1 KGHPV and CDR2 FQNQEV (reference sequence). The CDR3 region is CASSLQGTNERLFF. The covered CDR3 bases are TGTGCCAGCAGTCTGCAGGGAACCAACGAAAGATTATTT.

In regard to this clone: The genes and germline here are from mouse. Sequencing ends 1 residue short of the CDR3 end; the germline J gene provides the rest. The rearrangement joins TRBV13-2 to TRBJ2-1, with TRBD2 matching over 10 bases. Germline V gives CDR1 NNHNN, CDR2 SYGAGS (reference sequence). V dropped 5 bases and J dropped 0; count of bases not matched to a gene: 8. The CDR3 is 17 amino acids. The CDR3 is CASGPGLGSLNYAEQFF. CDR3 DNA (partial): TGTGCCAGCGGCCCGGGACTGGGGAGCCTTAACTATGCTGAGCAGTTC.

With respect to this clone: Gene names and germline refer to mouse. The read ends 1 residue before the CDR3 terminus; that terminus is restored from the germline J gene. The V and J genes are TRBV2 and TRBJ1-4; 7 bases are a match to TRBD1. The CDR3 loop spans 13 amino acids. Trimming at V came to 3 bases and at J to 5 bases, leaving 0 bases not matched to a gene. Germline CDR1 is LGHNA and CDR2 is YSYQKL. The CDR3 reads CASSQTGNERLFF. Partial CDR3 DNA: TGTGCCAGCAGCCAGACAGGGAACGAAAGATTATTT.

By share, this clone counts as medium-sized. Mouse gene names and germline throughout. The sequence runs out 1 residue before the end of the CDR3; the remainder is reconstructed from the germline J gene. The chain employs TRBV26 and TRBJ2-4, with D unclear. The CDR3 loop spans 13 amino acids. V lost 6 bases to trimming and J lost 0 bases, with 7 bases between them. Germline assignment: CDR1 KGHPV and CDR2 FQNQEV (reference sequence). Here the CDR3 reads CASSPNSQNTLYF. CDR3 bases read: TGTGCCAGCAGCCCGAATAGTCAAAACACCTTGTAC.

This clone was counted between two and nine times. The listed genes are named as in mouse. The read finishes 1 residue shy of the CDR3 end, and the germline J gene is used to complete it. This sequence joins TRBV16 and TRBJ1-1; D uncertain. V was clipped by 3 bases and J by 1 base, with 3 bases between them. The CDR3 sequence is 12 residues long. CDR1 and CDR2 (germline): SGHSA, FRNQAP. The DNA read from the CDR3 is TGTGCAAGCAGCTTTATAAACACAGAAGTCTTC. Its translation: CASSFINTEVF. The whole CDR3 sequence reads CASSFINTEVFF.

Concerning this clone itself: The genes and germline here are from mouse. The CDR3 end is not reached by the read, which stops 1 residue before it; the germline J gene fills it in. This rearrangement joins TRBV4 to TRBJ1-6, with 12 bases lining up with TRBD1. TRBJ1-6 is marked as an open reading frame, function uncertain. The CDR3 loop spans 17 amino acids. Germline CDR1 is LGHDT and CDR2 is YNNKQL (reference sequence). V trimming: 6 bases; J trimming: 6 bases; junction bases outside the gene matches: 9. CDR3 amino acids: CASSPGTGGRGNSPLYF. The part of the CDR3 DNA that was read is TGTGCCAGCAGTCCCGGGACAGGGGGCCGGGGTAATTCGCCCCTCTAC.

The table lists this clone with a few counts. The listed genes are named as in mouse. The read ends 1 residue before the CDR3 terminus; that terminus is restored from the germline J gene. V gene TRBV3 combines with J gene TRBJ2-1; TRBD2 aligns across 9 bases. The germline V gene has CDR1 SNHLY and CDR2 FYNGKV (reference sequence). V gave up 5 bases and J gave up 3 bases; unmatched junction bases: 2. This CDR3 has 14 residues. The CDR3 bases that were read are TGTGCCAGCAGCGCGGACTGGGGCTATGCTGAGCAGTTC. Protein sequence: CASSADWGYAEQF. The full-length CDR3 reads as CASSADWGYAEQFF.

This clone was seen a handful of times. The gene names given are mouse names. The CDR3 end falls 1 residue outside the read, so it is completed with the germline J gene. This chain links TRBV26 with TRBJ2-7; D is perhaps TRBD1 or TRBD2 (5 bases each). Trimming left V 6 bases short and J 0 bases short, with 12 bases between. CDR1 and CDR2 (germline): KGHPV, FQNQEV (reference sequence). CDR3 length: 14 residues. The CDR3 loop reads CASRRGTVSYEQYF. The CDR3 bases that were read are TGTGCCAGCAGGAGAGGGACCGTCTCCTATGAACAGTAC.

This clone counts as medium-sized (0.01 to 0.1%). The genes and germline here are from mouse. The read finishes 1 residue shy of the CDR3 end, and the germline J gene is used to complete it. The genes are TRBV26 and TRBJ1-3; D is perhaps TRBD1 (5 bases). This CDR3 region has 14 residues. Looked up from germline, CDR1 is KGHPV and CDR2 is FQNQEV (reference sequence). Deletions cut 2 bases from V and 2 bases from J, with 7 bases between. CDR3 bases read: TGTGCCAGCAGTCTGGGGGGAACTGGAAATACGCTCTAT. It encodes CASSLGGTGNTLY. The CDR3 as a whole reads CASSLGGTGNTLYF.

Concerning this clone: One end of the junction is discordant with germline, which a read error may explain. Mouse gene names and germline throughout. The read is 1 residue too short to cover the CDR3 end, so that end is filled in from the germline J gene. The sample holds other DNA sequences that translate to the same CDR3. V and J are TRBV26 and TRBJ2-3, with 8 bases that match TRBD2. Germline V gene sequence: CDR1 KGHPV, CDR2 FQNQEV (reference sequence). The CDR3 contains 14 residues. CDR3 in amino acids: CASSLSWGAETLYF. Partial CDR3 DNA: TGTGCCAGCAGTCTGTCCTGGGGGGCAGAAACACTGTAT.

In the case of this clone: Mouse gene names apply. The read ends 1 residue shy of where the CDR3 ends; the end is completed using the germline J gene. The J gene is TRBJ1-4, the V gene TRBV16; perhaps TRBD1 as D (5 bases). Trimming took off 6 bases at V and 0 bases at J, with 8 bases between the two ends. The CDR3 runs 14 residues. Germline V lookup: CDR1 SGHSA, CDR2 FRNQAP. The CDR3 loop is CASRDNLSNERLFF. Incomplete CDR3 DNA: TGTGCAAGCAGGGACAACCTTTCCAACGAAAGATTATTT.

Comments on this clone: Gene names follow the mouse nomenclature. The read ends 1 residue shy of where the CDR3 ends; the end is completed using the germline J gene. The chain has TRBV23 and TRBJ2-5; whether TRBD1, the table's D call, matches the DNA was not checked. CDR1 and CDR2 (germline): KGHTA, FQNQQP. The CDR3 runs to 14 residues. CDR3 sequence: CSSSPQGPKDTQYF. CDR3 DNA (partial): TGCTCCAGCAGTCCCCAGGGGCCGAAAGACACCCAGTAC.

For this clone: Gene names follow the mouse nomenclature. CDR3 sequence reads: CASSLSAGAGNSPLYF. The covered CDR3 bases are TGTGCCAGCAGTCTGTCGGCGGGGGCAGGGAATTCGCCCCTCTAC. This chain links TRBV26 with TRBJ1-6; D possibly corresponds to TRBD1 (6 bases). The observed sequence ends 1 residue before the CDR3 terminus, with the missing tail filled in from the germline J gene. TRBJ1-6 is flagged as an ORF with uncertain function. V gave up 0 bases and J gave up 7 bases, with 13 bases separating them. This CDR3 is built from 16 residues. Germline CDR1 reads KGHPV; CDR2 reads FQNQEV (reference sequence).

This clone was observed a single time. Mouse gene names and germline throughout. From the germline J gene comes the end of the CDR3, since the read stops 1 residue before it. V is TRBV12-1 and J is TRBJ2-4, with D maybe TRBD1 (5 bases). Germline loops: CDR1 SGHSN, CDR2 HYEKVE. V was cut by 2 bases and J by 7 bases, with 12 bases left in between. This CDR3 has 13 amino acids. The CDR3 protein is CASSRTPVDTLYF. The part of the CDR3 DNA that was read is TGTGCCAGCTCTCGGACACCAGTAGACACCTTGTAC.

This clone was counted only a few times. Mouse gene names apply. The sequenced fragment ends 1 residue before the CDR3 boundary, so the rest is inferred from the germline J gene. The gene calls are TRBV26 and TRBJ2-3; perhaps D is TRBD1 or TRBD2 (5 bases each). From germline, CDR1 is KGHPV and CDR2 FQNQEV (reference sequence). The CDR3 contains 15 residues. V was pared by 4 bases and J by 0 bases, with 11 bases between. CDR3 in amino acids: CASSPPGRSAETLYF. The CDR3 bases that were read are TGTGCCAGCAGTCCCCCGGGACGGAGTGCAGAAACGCTGTAT.

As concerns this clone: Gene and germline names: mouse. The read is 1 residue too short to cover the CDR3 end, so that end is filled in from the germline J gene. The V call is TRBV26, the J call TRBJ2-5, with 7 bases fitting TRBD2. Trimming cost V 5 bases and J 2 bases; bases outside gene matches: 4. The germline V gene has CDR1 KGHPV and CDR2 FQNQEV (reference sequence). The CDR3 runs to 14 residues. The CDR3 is CASSLGGSQDTQYF. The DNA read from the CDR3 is TGTGCCAGCAGTTTGGGGGGTTCCCAAGACACCCAGTAC.

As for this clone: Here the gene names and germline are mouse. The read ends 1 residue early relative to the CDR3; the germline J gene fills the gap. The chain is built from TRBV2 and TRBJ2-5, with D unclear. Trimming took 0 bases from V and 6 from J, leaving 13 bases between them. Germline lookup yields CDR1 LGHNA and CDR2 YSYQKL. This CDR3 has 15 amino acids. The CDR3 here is CASSQEWPGRDTQYF. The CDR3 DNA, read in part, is TGTGCCAGCAGCCAAGAGTGGCCAGGACGGGACACCCAGTAC.